The 32 T cell receptor beta chains reported below all come from one sample, sequenced in a study of T cell responses to AZD1222 COVID-19 vaccine (dated by TCRdb to the early 2020s). The time point label of this sample denotes: about 28 days (+/-7) after the second vaccine dose. Sample treatment or condition, as interpreted from the label and publication: meningococcal conjugate vaccine given as trial control. Library preparation was by the immunoSEQ multiplex PCR assay. Here the immuneACCESS table is served through TCRdb, limited to in-frame sequences with V and J called. Missing clones are a known gap in these copies; in checked studies unresolved V genes cover under half, and the rest lacks a known reason. The sample table holds about 140,000 clones, of which 75% to 95% were seen once. 7% to 9% of the sample rests with the top ten. The sample here was peripheral blood, taken 28 days after the second dose of the MenACWY control vaccine. All receptors derive from an adult who received the MenACWY meningococcal vaccine as a control.

The chain employs TRBV15 and TRBJ1-1, with TRBD1 as a possible D gene (6 bases). Trimming took off 3 bases at V and 1 base at J, with 12 bases between the two ends. CDR1 is LNHNV and CDR2 is YYDKDF in the germline V gene (reference sequence). The CDR3 has 15 amino acids. CDR3 nucleotides: TGTGCCACCAGCAGGGGTAGGACAGCGAACACTGAAGCTTTCTTT. Translating it yields CATSRGRTANTEAFF.

V is TRBV3-1 (or the pseudogene TRBV3-2) and J is TRBJ2-7; D is unclear. Germline CDR1 is LGHDT and CDR2 is YNNKEL (reference sequence). This CDR3 region has 15 residues. V lost 1 base to trimming and J lost 6 bases, with 16 bases between them. The CDR3 nucleotides are TGTGCCAGCAGCCAAGTAGGAGATAGCTGGGGCGAGCAGTACTTC. It is translated as CASSQVGDSWGEQYF.

J is TRBJ2-7 and V is TRBV18; 9 bases match TRBD1. The CDR3 sequence is 15 residues long. Germline V gene data show CDR1 as KGHSH and CDR2 as LQKENI. Trimming took 1 base from V and 4 from J; bases not matched to a gene: 5. The CDR3 region is CASSPRQGGSYEQYF. The DNA of the CDR3 is TGTGCCAGCTCACCACGACAGGGGGGAAGTTACGAGCAGTACTTC.

The chain is built from TRBV5-6 and TRBJ1-5; the D gene is possibly TRBD1 (5 bases). The germline gives CDR1 SGHDT, CDR2 YYEEEE. Trimming pared 2 bases from V and 5 bases from J, leaving 11 bases between. The CDR3 is made up of 14 amino acids. CDR3 nucleotides: TGTGCCAGCAGCTTTGGGCAGGGAGATCAGCCCCAGCATTTT. Its protein is CASSFGQGDQPQHF.

The V gene is TRBV6-2 or TRBV6-3, the J gene TRBJ1-5; perhaps TRBD1 as D (5 bases). Trimming shortened V by 2 bases and J by 7 bases, and 12 bases separated the two germline ends. This CDR3 has 14 residues. Per the germline V gene, CDR1 is MNHEY and CDR2 is SVGEGT. This CDR3 is CASSYRQGRQPQHF. DNA of the CDR3: TGTGCCAGCAGTTACCGGCAGGGCAGACAGCCCCAGCATTTT.

The chain is built from TRBV19 and TRBJ2-1; TRBD1 aligns across 7 bases. Germline trimming cut 3 bases from V and 5 bases from J; bases unmatched to any gene: 7. The CDR3 extends over 15 amino acids. CDR1 LNHDA and CDR2 SQIVND come from the germline V gene (reference sequence). The CDR3 sequence: CASSMGTVGNNEQFF. For the CDR3, the DNA is TGTGCCAGTAGTATGGGGACAGTGGGAAACAATGAGCAGTTCTTC.

V and J are TRBV5-1 and TRBJ2-7; TRBD1 might be the D (6 bases). Germline CDR1 SGHRS, CDR2 YFSETQ. The CDR3 spans 13 residues. V was pared by 8 bases and J by 4 bases, with 16 bases between. The DNA for the CDR3 is TGCGCCAGTACCTTCCAGGGGTCTTACGAGCAGTACTTC. It encodes CASTFQGSYEQYF.

The chain recombines TRBV5-1 with TRBJ1-1; D is uncertain. The CDR3 runs 13 residues. Deletions cut 1 base from V and 1 base from J, with 5 bases between. Germline lookup yields CDR1 SGHRS and CDR2 YFSETQ. Here the CDR3 reads CASSLLENTEAFF. In DNA, the CDR3 is TGCGCCAGCAGCTTGTTGGAGAACACTGAAGCTTTCTTT.

The chain uses TRBV5-1 and TRBJ2-7, with TRBD1 identical over 8 bases. V was clipped by 5 bases and J by 3 bases; unmatched bases: 7. This CDR3 contains 14 residues. Germline loops: CDR1 SGHRS, CDR2 YFSETQ. The CDR3 here is CASRGLQGGYEQYF. The DNA of the CDR3 is TGCGCCAGCAGAGGATTACAGGGGGGCTACGAGCAGTACTTC.

This chain links TRBV19 with TRBJ2-1, with D hard to call. Germline V gene data show CDR1 as LNHDA and CDR2 as SQIVND (reference sequence). Deletions cut 4 bases from V and 2 bases from J, with 12 bases between. This CDR3 is 15 amino acids long. The CDR3 DNA follows: TGTGCCAGTAGTACTAGAATGGGCACCTACAATGAGCAGTTCTTC. This gives the protein CASSTRMGTYNEQFF.

The chain employs TRBV25-1 and TRBJ1-5; D not resolved. The germline V gene encodes CDR1 MGHDK and CDR2 SYGVNS. Trimming pared 1 base from V and 6 bases from J, leaving 10 bases between. The CDR3 sequence is 14 residues long. The CDR3 protein is CASSESGVAQPQHF. For the CDR3, the DNA is TGTGCCAGCAGTGAATCGGGTGTTGCTCAGCCCCAGCATTTT.

The chain couples TRBV27 to TRBJ1-5; no clear D gene. This CDR3 is built from 15 residues. V was clipped by 3 bases and J by 6 bases, with 15 bases between them. Germline V gene lookup returns CDR1 MNHEY and CDR2 SMNVEV (reference sequence). CDR3 region: CASSFSGLVSQPQHF. CDR3 in DNA: TGTGCCAGCAGTTTCTCCGGGTTGGTAAGTCAGCCCCAGCATTTT.

J is TRBJ1-1 and V is TRBV9; no definite D call. CDR3 length: 13 amino acids. Trimming removed 2 bases at V and 7 bases at J, with 12 bases between. CDR1 and CDR2 from the germline V gene are SGDLS and YYNGEE. CDR3 DNA: TGTGCCAGCAGCGTTAGTGGAGGCAGTGAAGCTTTCTTT. It specifies CASSVSGGSEAFF.

This chain links TRBV28 with TRBJ1-1, with D tentatively TRBD1 (6 bases). The CDR3 totals 14 residues. Germline V gives CDR1 MDHEN, CDR2 SYDVKM. Trimming pared 6 bases from V and 7 bases from J, leaving 18 bases between. CDR3: CASSLLGQTFEAFF. The CDR3 bases are TGTGCCAGCAGCCTACTCGGACAGACTTTTGAAGCTTTCTTT.

Here the CDR3 DNA reads TGTGCCAGCAGCAAAGGGTTAAGTGAGCAGTTCTTC. This gives the protein CASSKGLSEQFF. This chain links TRBV7-9 with TRBJ2-1; D remains ambiguous. The CDR3 consists of 12 residues. From germline, CDR1 is SEHNR and CDR2 FQNEAQ (reference sequence). The V end was cut by 5 bases, the J end by 9 bases, with 11 bases between. Combining the CDR3 with reference TRBV7-9 and TRBJ2-1 gives the whole variable domain DTGVSQNPRHKITKRGQNVTFRCDPISEHNRLYWYRQTLGQGPEFLTYFQNEAQLEKSRLLSDRFSAERPKGSFSTLEIQRTEQGDSAMYLCASSKGLSEQFFGPGTRLTVL.

The chain employs TRBV11-1 and TRBJ1-5; D is ambiguous. Germline CDR1 is SGHAT and CDR2 is FQDESV (reference sequence). The CDR3 runs 15 residues. V was cut by 5 bases and J by 3 bases, with 14 bases left in between. The CDR3 loop is CASSKSGGANQPQHF. The CDR3 region has the DNA TGTGCCAGCAGCAAGTCTGGAGGTGCCAATCAGCCCCAGCATTTT.

The V call is TRBV11-1, the J call TRBJ2-7, with 8 bases that match TRBD2. V lost 5 bases, J lost 5 bases, and 8 bases stayed unmatched. CDR3 size: 14 residues. The germline V gene encodes CDR1 SGHAT and CDR2 FQDESV (reference sequence). Here the CDR3 DNA reads TGTGCCAGCAGCCAAGCAGGGACTAGTAACGAGCAGTACTTC. Its translation: CASSQAGTSNEQYF.

V is TRBV5-4 and J is TRBJ2-7; 14 nucleotides line up with TRBD2. The CDR3 runs 16 residues. The V gene end was trimmed by 6 bases and the J gene end by 1 base; junction bases not matched to a gene: 6. Germline V gene data show CDR1 as SGHNT and CDR2 as YYREEE (reference sequence). The chain's CDR3 is CASTGLAGGDSYEQYF. In DNA form, the CDR3 reads TGTGCCAGCACAGGACTAGCGGGAGGCGATTCCTACGAGCAGTACTTC.

This rearrangement joins TRBV11-1 to TRBJ1-3; D is undetermined. CDR1 is SGHAT and CDR2 is FQDESV in the germline V gene (reference sequence). The CDR3 is 16 amino acids. V lost 1 base to trimming and J lost 3 bases, with 13 bases between them. Written as DNA, the CDR3 is TGTGCCAGCAGCTTAGATGGTCAGAACGATGGAAACACCATATATTTT. Protein sequence: CASSLDGQNDGNTIYF.

The rearrangement uses TRBV7-9 and TRBJ1-1, with a weak D call TRBD1 (6 bases). Trimming stripped 5 bases from V and 4 bases from J, with 14 bases between. Germline V gene data show CDR1 as SEHNR and CDR2 as FQNEAQ (reference sequence). This CDR3 spans 14 amino acids. DNA of the CDR3: TGTGCCAGCAGCGTAGGACAGACGAGCACTGAAGCTTTCTTT. Protein product: CASSVGQTSTEAFF.

The chain recombines TRBV15 with TRBJ2-2, with D perhaps assigned TRBD1 or TRBD2 (6 bases each). There are 14 residues in the CDR3. Germline lookup yields CDR1 LNHNV and CDR2 YYDKDF (reference sequence). V lost 0 bases and J 8 bases, leaving 10 bases between the germline ends. The chain's CDR3 is CATSRDRGPGELFF. The CDR3, as DNA: TGTGCCACCAGCAGAGACCGGGGGCCAGGGGAGCTGTTTTTT.

The rearrangement joins TRBV5-6 to TRBJ1-2; D unclear. The germline V gene encodes CDR1 SGHDT and CDR2 YYEEEE. The CDR3 totals 13 residues. Trimming removed 0 bases from V and 7 bases from J, with 10 bases in between. CDR3 sequence reads: CASSLVGGSGYTF. As DNA, the CDR3 is TGTGCCAGCAGCTTGGTGGGAGGCAGTGGCTACACCTTC.

The V call is TRBV7-8, the J call TRBJ2-7, with D unresolved. CDR1 SGHVS and CDR2 FQNEAQ come from the germline V gene. CDR3 size: 14 residues. V was clipped by 5 bases and J by 6 bases, with 17 bases between them. CDR3 sequence reads: CASSPGPVVFEQYF. CDR3 sequence (DNA): TGTGCCAGCAGCCCAGGACCAGTTGTCTTCGAGCAGTACTTC.

J is TRBJ2-1 and V is TRBV10-2, with D hard to call. The germline gives CDR1 WSHSY, CDR2 SAAADI. Trimming shortened V by 3 bases and J by 4 bases, and 4 bases separated the two germline ends. The CDR3 consists of 12 residues. Here the CDR3 reads CASSDLYNEQFF. The CDR3 DNA reads as TGCGCCAGCAGTGACTTGTACAATGAGCAGTTCTTC.

This rearrangement joins TRBV10-3 to TRBJ2-7; no clear D gene. This CDR3 has 14 residues. V was pared by 3 bases and J by 0 bases, with 9 bases between. The germline CDR1 and CDR2 sequences are ENHRY and SYGVKD. The CDR3 sequence: CAISDSRGSYEQYF. Here the CDR3 DNA reads TGTGCCATCAGTGATTCCCGCGGCTCCTACGAGCAGTACTTC.

The gene calls are TRBV16 and TRBJ1-3, with TRBD1 identical over 9 bases. There are 16 residues in the CDR3. The junction had 8 bases not matched to a gene; V was cut back by 4 bases and J by 4 bases. The germline V gene encodes CDR1 KGHSY and CDR2 FQNENV. The CDR3 DNA follows: TGTGCCAGCAGCCGGCGTGGACAGGGGACGGGAAACACCATATATTTT. Protein: CASSRRGQGTGNTIYF.

The chain uses TRBV19 and TRBJ2-7; possibly TRBD1 for D (6 bases). The CDR3 has 15 residues. Trimming stripped 2 bases from V and 1 base from J, with 12 bases between. Germline CDR1 and CDR2: LNHDA and SQIVND (reference sequence). The CDR3: CASSITPGQSYEQYF. The CDR3 DNA follows: TGTGCCAGTAGTATAACCCCCGGACAGTCCTACGAGCAGTACTTC. Full variable domain (remainder filled in from reference TRBV19 and TRBJ2-7): DGGITQSPKYLFRKEGQNVTLSCEQNLNHDAMYWYRQDPGQGLRLIYYSQIVNDFQKGDIAEGYSVSREKKESFPLTVTSAQKNPTAFYLCASSITPGQSYEQYFGPGTRLTVT.

V gene TRBV9 combines with J gene TRBJ2-7; 9 bases fit TRBD1. The CDR3 runs 16 residues. With 3 bases clipped from V and 3 bases from J, the junction kept 10 bases outside the gene matches. CDR1 is SGDLS, CDR2 YYNGEE, per germline. CDR3 residues: CASSEGFGQGSYEQYF. For the CDR3, the DNA is TGTGCCAGCAGCGAGGGGTTTGGACAGGGGAGCTACGAGCAGTACTTC.

The chain couples TRBV7-2 to TRBJ2-3, with 11 bases identical to TRBD2. The ends lost 4 bases at V and 2 bases at J; junction bases unmatched: 5. CDR3 length equals 16 residues. Per germline, CDR1 SGHTA and CDR2 FQGNSA. DNA of the CDR3: TGTGCCAGCAGCTCGCGACTAGCGGGAATCACAGATACGCAGTATTTT. Its protein product is CASSSRLAGITDTQYF.

The rearrangement joins TRBV11-3 to TRBJ2-7; 8 bases agree with TRBD1. The CDR3 consists of 14 residues. V gave up 5 bases and J gave up 5 bases; unmatched junction bases: 8. Germline V CDR1 and CDR2: SGHNT, YENEEA. The CDR3: CASSPRQGRNEQYF. The CDR3 DNA reads as TGTGCCAGCAGCCCTAGACAGGGGAGAAACGAGCAGTACTTC.

This chain uses TRBV4-3 with TRBJ1-4; D is ambiguous. The V end was cut by 0 bases, the J end by 6 bases, with 11 bases between. Germline CDR1 reads LGHNA; CDR2 reads YSLEER. CDR3 length: 15 amino acids. The CDR3: CASSQERREHEKLFF. The CDR3 DNA is TGCGCCAGCAGCCAAGAGAGAAGAGAGCATGAAAAACTGTTTTTT.

The rearrangement joins TRBV27 to TRBJ2-5; 8 bases line up with TRBD1. The CDR3 loop spans 15 amino acids. Trimming at V came to 5 bases and at J to 0 bases, leaving 5 bases not matched to a gene. Germline V lookup: CDR1 MNHEY, CDR2 SMNVEV (reference sequence). CDR3 in amino acids: CASSTRDRYQETQYF. CDR3 bases: TGTGCCAGCAGTACCCGGGACAGGTACCAAGAGACCCAGTACTTC.